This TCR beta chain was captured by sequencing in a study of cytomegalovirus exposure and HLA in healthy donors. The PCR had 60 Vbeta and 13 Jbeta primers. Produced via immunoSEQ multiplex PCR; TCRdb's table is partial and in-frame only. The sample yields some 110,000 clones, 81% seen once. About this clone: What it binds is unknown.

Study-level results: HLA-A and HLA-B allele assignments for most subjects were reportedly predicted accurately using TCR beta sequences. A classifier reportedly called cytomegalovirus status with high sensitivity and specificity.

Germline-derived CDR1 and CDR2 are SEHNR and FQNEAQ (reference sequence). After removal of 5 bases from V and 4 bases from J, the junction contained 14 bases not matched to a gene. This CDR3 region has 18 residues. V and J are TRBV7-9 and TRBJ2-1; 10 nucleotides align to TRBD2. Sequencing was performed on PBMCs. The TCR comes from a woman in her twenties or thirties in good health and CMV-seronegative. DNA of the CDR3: TGTGCCAGCAGCCCGGGCCTTCGGGGACTAGCGAGTTACAATGAGCAGTTCTTC. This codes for CASSPGLRGLASYNEQFF.